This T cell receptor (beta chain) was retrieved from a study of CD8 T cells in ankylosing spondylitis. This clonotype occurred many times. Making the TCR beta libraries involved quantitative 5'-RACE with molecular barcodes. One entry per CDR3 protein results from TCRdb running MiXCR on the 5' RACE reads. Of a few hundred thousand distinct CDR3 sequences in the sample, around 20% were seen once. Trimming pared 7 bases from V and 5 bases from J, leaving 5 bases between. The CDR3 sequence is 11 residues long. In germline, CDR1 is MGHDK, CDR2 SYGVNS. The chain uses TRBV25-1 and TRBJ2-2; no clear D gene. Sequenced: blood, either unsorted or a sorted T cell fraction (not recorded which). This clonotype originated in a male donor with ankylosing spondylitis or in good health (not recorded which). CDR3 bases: TGTGCCAGCACAAGGACCGGGGAGCTGTTTTTT. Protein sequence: CASTRTGELFF.